Shown below are 21 T cell receptor beta chains from a single sample sequenced in a study of cytomegalovirus exposure and HLA in healthy donors. 60 Vbeta and 13 Jbeta primers were used in PCR. Libraries were prepared by immunoSEQ multiplex PCR; TCRdb keeps only in-frame clonotypes and omits some of them. Of 160,000 or so clones listed, almost 80% are singletons. Sequencing used PBMCs. These receptors originate from a man aged 40-49 years in good health and CMV-seropositive.

As regards this clone: Relative to the germline gene, one junction end is altered; a read error may explain this. The rearrangement joins TRBV7-3 to TRBJ2-1; 7 nucleotides agree with TRBD2. CDR1 SGHTA and CDR2 FQGTGA come from the germline V gene. CDR3 size: 15 residues. CDR3 amino acids: CASSVTGGRGNEQFF. The CDR3 bases are TGTGCCAGCAGCGTAACGGGCGGGAGAGGCAATGAGCAGTTCTTC.

The DNA of the CDR3 is TGTGCCAGCAATCCTAGCGGGAGCGAATCAGATACGCAGTATTTT. Its protein is CASNPSGSESDTQYF. V and J are TRBV2 and TRBJ2-3; 10 bases agree with TRBD2. J was trimmed by 4 bases and V by 7 bases; bases with no gene match: 8. CDR1 SNHLY and CDR2 FYNNEI come from the germline V gene. The CDR3 loop spans 15 amino acids.

The chain couples TRBV29-1 to TRBJ2-1, with TRBD1 matching 10 bases. With 4 bases clipped from V and 4 bases from J, the junction kept 4 bases outside the gene matches. This CDR3 spans 14 amino acids. The germline gives CDR1 SQVTM, CDR2 ANQGSEA. The CDR3 spells CSVARDRGYNEQFF. CDR3 coding DNA: TGCAGCGTTGCCCGGGACAGGGGTTACAATGAGCAGTTCTTC.

The V gene is TRBV2, the J gene TRBJ1-1; 8 nucleotides align to TRBD1. The CDR3 length is 17 residues. The J segment lost 0 bases and the V segment lost 4 bases, leaving 10 bases of the junction unmatched. Germline V lookup: CDR1 SNHLY, CDR2 FYNNEI. CDR3 protein: CASSVVRGLEMNTEAFF. The CDR3, as DNA: TGTGCCAGCAGTGTTGTCAGGGGGCTGGAGATGAACACTGAAGCTTTCTTT.

This clone was seen just once. DNA of the CDR3: TGTGCCAGCAGCTTACGGCTAGCGGCCACAGATACGCAGTATTTT. It translates to CASSLRLAATDTQYF. This chain connects TRBV13 to TRBJ2-3; 7 bases map to TRBD2. The CDR3 contains 15 residues. Germline V gene data show CDR1 as PRHDT and CDR2 as FYEKMQ (reference sequence). The junction had 4 bases not matched to a gene; V was cut back by 2 bases and J by 2 bases.

V and J are TRBV2 and TRBJ1-5, with 8 bases fitting TRBD1. This CDR3 has 15 amino acids. Trimming removed 5 bases from V and 0 bases from J; junction bases left unmatched: 3. CDR1 is SNHLY, CDR2 FYNNEI, per germline. CDR3 coding DNA: TGTGCCAGCAGTAAAGACAGGGGTAGCAATCAGCCCCAGCATTTT. Translation: CASSKDRGSNQPQHF.

V and J are TRBV12-5 and TRBJ2-7; 7 bases map to TRBD1. V shed 4 bases and J 2 bases; nucleotides not matched to a gene: 11. The germline gives CDR1 LGHNT, CDR2 FRNRAP. The CDR3 has 16 amino acids. The CDR3 sequence: CASGSPPGTEPYEQYF. In nucleotides, the CDR3 is TGTGCTAGTGGTTCTCCTCCCGGGACAGAGCCCTACGAGCAGTACTTC.

This clone was counted a few times. This sequence joins TRBV2 and TRBJ2-3; TRBD2 aligns across 9 bases. The CDR3 covers 12 residues. CDR1 and CDR2 from the germline V gene are SNHLY and FYNNEI. Germline trimming cut 8 bases from V and 10 bases from J; bases unmatched to any gene: 7. The chain's CDR3 is CASSPGGRAQYF. The CDR3 DNA follows: TGTGCCAGCTCCCCTGGCGGGAGGGCGCAGTATTTT.

The V and J genes are TRBV11-2 and TRBJ2-5, with D possibly being TRBD2 (5 bases). This CDR3 has 14 residues. V lost 0 bases and J 4 bases, leaving 9 bases between the germline ends. Germline CDR1 and CDR2: SGHAT and FQNNGV. The DNA for the CDR3 is TGTGCCAGCAGCTTAGAGGCGGGTAGAGAGACCCAGTACTTC. As protein: CASSLEAGRETQYF.

The chain has TRBV5-4 and TRBJ2-1, with 8 bases fitting TRBD1. Trimming took 3 bases from V and 0 from J; bases not matched to a gene: 2. The CDR3 length is 15 residues. Germline values: CDR1 SGHNT, CDR2 YYREEE (reference sequence). CDR3 nucleotides: TGTGCCAGCAGCTCCGGGACAGGCTCCTACAATGAGCAGTTCTTC. The encoded protein is CASSSGTGSYNEQFF.

J is TRBJ2-2 and V is TRBV7-2; no clear D. V dropped 5 bases and J dropped 4 bases, with 11 bases sitting between them. CDR3 size: 14 residues. CDR1 and CDR2 (germline): SGHTA, FQGNSA. The CDR3 bases are TGTGCCAGCAGCCTCCAGGAAATCACCGGGGAGCTGTTTTTT. Residues: CASSLQEITGELFF.

With regard to this clone: Different DNA sequences within this sample yield the same CDR3. The genes are TRBV2 and TRBJ2-1, with 7 bases fitting TRBD2. The germline V gene has CDR1 SNHLY and CDR2 FYNNEI. The CDR3 runs 14 residues. V dropped 6 bases and J dropped 0; count of bases not matched to a gene: 2. CDR3 sequence: CASRASGSYNEQFF. In DNA, the CDR3 is TGTGCCAGCAGGGCTAGCGGCTCCTACAATGAGCAGTTCTTC.

Concerning this clone itself: One end of the junction fails to match germline, which may point to a read error. The V gene is TRBV2, the J gene TRBJ2-6, with D tentatively TRBD2 (6 bases). The CDR3 sequence is 16 residues long. Germline loops: CDR1 SNHLY, CDR2 FYNNEI. CDR3 residues: CAGRRGESSGANVLTF. The CDR3 DNA sequence: TGTGCCGGCAGGCGGGGAGAGAGCTCTGGGGCCAACGTCCTGACTTTC.

The chain uses TRBV2 and TRBJ2-7; 11 positions agree with TRBD2. This CDR3 is 16 amino acids long. Losses at the gene ends were 4 bases for V and 6 bases for J; bases not matched to a gene: 11. Germline V lookup: CDR1 SNHLY, CDR2 FYNNEI. CDR3 sequence (DNA): TGTGCCAGCAGTGGGGCTCGACTAGCGGGATTATCCGAGCAGTACTTC. It encodes CASSGARLAGLSEQYF.

The chain recombines TRBV11-2 with TRBJ2-1; 12 positions agree with TRBD2. V lost 2 bases to trimming and J lost 7 bases; unmatched junction nucleotides: 12. Germline values: CDR1 SGHAT, CDR2 FQNNGV. The CDR3 contains 18 residues. CDR3 sequence reads: CASSLSLGLAGGWNEQFF. CDR3 bases: TGTGCCAGCAGCTTAAGTCTTGGGCTAGCGGGGGGGTGGAATGAGCAGTTCTTC.

The chain joins TRBV28 to TRBJ2-5; 11 bases are shared with TRBD2. The J call may be incorrect, as the DNA end agrees better with TRBJ2-7. This CDR3 is 14 amino acids long. Germline CDR1 and CDR2: MDHEN and SYDVKM. The CDR3 is CASRPSGRSYEQYF. The CDR3 DNA reads as TGTGCCAGCAGGCCTAGCGGGAGGTCCTACGAGCAGTACTTC.

The chain recombines TRBV4-1 with TRBJ1-2, with D hard to call. The ends were cut back, 1 base at V and 0 bases at J, with 21 bases in the middle. The germline gives CDR1 MGHRA, CDR2 YSYEKL. The CDR3 is 19 residues long. CDR3 DNA: TGCGCCAGCAGCCAAGTAGCACAACACTACGATTATTCTAACTATGGCTACACCTTC. This translates into CASSQVAQHYDYSNYGYTF.

This chain links TRBV6-1 with TRBJ2-7; 7 bases map to TRBD2. In germline, CDR1 is MNHNS, CDR2 SASEGT. This CDR3 has 14 residues. J was trimmed by 0 bases and V by 11 bases; bases with no gene match: 10. CDR3 sequence (DNA): TGTGCCGCAGGGAGGGAGGGTAACTCCTACGAGCAGTACTTC. Residues: CAAGREGNSYEQYF.

The rearrangement uses TRBV5-6 and TRBJ2-3; TRBD2 aligns across 9 bases. Trimming cost V 3 bases and J 0 bases; bases outside gene matches: 5. CDR1 is SGHDT and CDR2 is YYEEEE in the germline V gene. The CDR3 length is 16 residues. In nucleotides, the CDR3 is TGTGCCAGCAGCTCATCGACTAGCGGTAGCACAGATACGCAGTATTTT. Its protein product is CASSSSTSGSTDTQYF.

This clone appeared a single time. The chain recombines TRBV7-3 with TRBJ1-1, with D unclear. Trimming took off 5 bases at V and 1 base at J, with 8 bases between the two ends. The length of the CDR3 is 13 residues. Germline V gene data show CDR1 as SGHTA and CDR2 as FQGTGA. CDR3 DNA sequence: TGTGCCAGCAGCGTTACACGGAACACTGAAGCTTTCTTT. It codes for CASSVTRNTEAFF.

V and J are TRBV10-3 and TRBJ2-2; TRBD1 agrees at 10 bases. CDR1 and CDR2 from the germline V gene are ENHRY and SYGVKD. After removal of 6 bases from V and 4 bases from J, the junction contained 2 bases not matched to a gene. The CDR3 spans 14 residues. This chain's CDR3 is CAISRTGGTGELFF. CDR3 DNA: TGTGCCATCAGCCGGACAGGGGGCACCGGGGAGCTGTTTTTT.